This TCR beta chain stems from a study of Ad26.COV2.S vaccination and SARS-CoV-2 variants. Study-level information: The Ad26.COV2.S arm of the COV1001 trial was where the donor was placed. Ad26.COV2.S was injected intramuscularly once or twice, 56 days apart.

Treatment reported: some 20 received Ad26.COV2.S at low or high dose, single or two shots; roughly 5 received placebo; per-sample allocation not given. It was on day 63 after the first vaccine or placebo injection that samples were taken. The study used a vaccine consisting of an Ad26 vector that expressed Wuhan-strain SARS-CoV-2 spike. To note about this clone: Its antigen remains unidentified.

Findings of the study overall: Vaccine and placebo recipients had comparable breadth of non-spike TCRs.

The germline gives CDR1 KGHSH, CDR2 LQKENI. V was clipped by 2 bases and J by 4 bases, with 15 bases between them. The CDR3 consists of 16 residues. TCRdb keeps only in-frame clones here, not all; method: immunoSEQ multiplex PCR. The sample holds about 320,000 clones, more than 70% seen once. The TCR was taken from a person between 18 and 65 years old who received the Ad26.COV2.S COVID-19 vaccine or a placebo. The chain joins TRBV18 to TRBJ1-5; the D is unclear. This specimen consisted of peripheral blood, obtained in a trial of Ad26.COV2.S vaccine versus placebo. This CDR3 reads CASSPYGRVGNQPQHF. The CDR3 DNA reads TGTGCCAGCTCACCATATGGCCGGGTTGGGAATCAGCCCCAGCATTTT.